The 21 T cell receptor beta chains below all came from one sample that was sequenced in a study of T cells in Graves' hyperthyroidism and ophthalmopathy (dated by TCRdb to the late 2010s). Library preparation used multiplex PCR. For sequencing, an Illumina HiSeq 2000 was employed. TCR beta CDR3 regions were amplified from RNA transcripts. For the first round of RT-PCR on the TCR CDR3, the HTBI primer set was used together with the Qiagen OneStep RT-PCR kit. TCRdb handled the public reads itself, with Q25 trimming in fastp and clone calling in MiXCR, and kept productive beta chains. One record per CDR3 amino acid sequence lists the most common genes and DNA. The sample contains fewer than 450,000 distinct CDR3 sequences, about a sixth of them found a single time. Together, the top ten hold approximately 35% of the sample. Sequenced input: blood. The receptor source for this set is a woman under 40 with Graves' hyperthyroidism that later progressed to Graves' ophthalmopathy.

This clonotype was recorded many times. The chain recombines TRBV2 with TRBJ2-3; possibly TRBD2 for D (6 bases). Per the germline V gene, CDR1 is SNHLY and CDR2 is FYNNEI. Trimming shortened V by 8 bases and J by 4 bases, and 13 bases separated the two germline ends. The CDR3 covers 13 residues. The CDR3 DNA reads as TGTGCCAGCGCGGAGGGGAGTTCAGATACGCAGTATTTT. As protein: CASAEGSSDTQYF.

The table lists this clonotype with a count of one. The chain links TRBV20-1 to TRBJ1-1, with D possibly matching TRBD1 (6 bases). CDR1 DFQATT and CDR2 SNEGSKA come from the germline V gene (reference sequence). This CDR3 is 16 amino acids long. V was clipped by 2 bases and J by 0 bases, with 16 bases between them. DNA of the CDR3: TGCAGTGCTAGAACAGGGACCTTTTTCATGAACACTGAAGCTTTCTTT. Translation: CSARTGTFFMNTEAFF.

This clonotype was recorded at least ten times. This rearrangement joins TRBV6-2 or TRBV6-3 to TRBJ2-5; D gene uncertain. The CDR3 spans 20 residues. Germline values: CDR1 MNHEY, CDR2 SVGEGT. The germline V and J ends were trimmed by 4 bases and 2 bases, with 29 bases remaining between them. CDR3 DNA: TGTGCCAGCAGTTCTCAGAGTCTCCCTAGGGCCCGCAGAGCTCAAGAGACCCAGTACTTC. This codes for CASSSQSLPRARRAQETQYF.

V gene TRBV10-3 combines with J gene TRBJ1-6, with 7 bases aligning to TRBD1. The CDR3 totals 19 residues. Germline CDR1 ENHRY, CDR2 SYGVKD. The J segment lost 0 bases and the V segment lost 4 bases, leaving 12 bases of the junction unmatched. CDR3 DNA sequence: TGTGCCATCAGTGCCCCTCGACAGGGCTCAAGCTCCTATAATTCACCCCTCCACTTT. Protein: CAISAPRQGSSSYNSPLHF.

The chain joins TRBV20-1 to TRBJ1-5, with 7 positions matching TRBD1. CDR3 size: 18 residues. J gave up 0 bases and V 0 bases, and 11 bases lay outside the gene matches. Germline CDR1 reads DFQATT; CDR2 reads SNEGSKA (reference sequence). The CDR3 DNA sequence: TGCAGTGCTAGAGATACCCGACAGGGCCCCTATAGCAATCAGCCCCAGCATTTT. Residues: CSARDTRQGPYSNQPQHF.

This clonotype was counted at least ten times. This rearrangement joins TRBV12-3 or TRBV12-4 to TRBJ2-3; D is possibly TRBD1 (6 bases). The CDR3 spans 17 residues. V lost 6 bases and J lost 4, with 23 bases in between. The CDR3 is CASSRKGGIGAADTQYF. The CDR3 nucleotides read TGTGCCAGCAGCCGCAAAGGGGGTATCGGGGCCGCAGATACGCAGTATTTT.

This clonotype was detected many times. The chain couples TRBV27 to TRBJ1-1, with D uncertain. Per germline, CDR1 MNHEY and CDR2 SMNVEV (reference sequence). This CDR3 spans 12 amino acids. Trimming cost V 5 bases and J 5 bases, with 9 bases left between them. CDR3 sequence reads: CASSAGGTEAFF. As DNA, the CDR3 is TGTGCCAGCAGTGCCGGCGGTACTGAAGCTTTCTTT.

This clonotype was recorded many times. The CDR3 reads CASSTNTDTQYF. The CDR3 coding sequence is TGTGCCAGCAGTACCAACACAGATACGCAGTATTTT. V gene TRBV28 combines with J gene TRBJ2-3, with unresolved D. The V end was cut by 5 bases, the J end by 2 bases, with 5 bases between. The CDR3 covers 12 residues. Germline V gene lookup returns CDR1 MDHEN and CDR2 SYDVKM.

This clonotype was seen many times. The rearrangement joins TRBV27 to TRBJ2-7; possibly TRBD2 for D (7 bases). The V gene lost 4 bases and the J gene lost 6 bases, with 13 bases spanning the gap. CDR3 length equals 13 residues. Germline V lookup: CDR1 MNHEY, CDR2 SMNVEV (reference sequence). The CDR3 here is CASSYQGGGEQYF. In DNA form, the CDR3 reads TGTGCCAGCAGTTACCAAGGGGGGGGCGAGCAGTACTTC.

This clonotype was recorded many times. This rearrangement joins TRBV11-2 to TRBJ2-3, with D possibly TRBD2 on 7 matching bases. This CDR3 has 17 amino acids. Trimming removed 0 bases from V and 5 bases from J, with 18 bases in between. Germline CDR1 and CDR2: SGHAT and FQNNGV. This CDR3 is CASSLDSGGLVRDTQYF. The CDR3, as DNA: TGTGCCAGCAGCTTAGATTCCGGGGGGCTGGTCAGAGATACGCAGTATTTT.

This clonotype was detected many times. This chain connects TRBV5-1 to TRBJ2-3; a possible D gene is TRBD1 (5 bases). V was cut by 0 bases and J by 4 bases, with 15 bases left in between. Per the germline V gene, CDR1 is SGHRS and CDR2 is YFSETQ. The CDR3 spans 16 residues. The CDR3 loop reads CASSLAGGLRADTQYF. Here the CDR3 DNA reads TGCGCCAGCAGCTTGGCCGGTGGCCTCAGGGCAGATACGCAGTATTTT.

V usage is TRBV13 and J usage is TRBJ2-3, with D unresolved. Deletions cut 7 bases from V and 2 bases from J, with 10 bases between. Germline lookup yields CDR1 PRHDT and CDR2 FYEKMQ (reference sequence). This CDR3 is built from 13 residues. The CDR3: CASTPLLTDTQYF. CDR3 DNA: TGTGCCAGCACACCCTTACTCACAGATACGCAGTATTTT.

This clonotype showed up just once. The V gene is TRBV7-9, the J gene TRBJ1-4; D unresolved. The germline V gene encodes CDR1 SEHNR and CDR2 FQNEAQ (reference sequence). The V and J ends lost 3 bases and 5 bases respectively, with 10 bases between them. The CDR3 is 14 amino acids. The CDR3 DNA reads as TGTGCCAGCAGCTTCGCGTCACAAAATGAAAAACTGTTTTTT. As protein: CASSFASQNEKLFF.

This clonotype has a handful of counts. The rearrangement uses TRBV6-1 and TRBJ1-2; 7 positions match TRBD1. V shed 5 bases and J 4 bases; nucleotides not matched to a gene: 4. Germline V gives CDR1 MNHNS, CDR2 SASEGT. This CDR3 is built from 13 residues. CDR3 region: CASSWDRSYGYTF. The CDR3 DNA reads TGTGCCAGCAGTTGGGACAGATCCTATGGCTACACCTTC.

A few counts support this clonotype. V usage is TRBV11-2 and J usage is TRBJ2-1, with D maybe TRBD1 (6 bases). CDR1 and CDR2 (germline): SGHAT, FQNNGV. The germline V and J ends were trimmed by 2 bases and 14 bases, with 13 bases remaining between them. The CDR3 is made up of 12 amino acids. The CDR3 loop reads CASSLIEGDEFF. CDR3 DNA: TGTGCCAGCAGCTTAATAGAGGGGGATGAGTTCTTC.

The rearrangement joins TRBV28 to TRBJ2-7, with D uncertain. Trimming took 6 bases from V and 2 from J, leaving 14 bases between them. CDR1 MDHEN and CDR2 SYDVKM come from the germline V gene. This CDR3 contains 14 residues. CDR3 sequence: CASRKALRTYEQYF. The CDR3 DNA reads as TGTGCCAGCAGAAAGGCCCTTCGGACCTACGAGCAGTACTTC.

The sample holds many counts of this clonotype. For the CDR3, the DNA is TGTGCCAGCAGTGAGAGTTCACCCCTCCACTTT. Translation: CASSESSPLHF. The chain carries TRBV2 and TRBJ1-6, with no clear D. V was cut by 3 bases and J by 9 bases, with 3 bases left in between. The CDR3 runs 11 residues. Germline-derived CDR1 and CDR2 are SNHLY and FYNNEI.

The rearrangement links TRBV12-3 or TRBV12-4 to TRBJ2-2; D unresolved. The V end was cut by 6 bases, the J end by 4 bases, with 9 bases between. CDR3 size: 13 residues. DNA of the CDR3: TGTGCCAGCAGCGCCATCAGCACCGGGGAGCTGTTTTTT. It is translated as CASSAISTGELFF.

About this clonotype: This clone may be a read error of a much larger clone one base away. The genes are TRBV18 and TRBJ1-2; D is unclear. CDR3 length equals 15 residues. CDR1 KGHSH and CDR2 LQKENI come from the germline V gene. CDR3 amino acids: CASSLTGSTNYGCTF. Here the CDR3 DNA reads TGTGCCAGCTCACTTACGGGATCGACCAACTATGGCTGCACCTTC.

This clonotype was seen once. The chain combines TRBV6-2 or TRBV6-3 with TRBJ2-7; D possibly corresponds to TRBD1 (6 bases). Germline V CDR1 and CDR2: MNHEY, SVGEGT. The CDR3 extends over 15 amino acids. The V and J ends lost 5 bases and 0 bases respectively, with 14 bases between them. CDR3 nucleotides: TGTGCCAGCAGTCTTGAGACAGGAAGCTCCTACGAGCAGTACTTC. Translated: CASSLETGSSYEQYF.

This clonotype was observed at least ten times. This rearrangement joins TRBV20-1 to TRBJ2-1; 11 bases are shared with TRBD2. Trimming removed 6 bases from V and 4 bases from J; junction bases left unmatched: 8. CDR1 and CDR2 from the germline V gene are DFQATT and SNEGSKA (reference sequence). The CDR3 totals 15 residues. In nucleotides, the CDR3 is TGCAGTGCCCGCACCGGGACTAGCGGTTACAATGAGCAGTTCTTC. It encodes CSARTGTSGYNEQFF.